One sample yielded the 7 T cell receptor beta chains listed below, sequenced in a study of CD8 T cells in Susac syndrome. With random hexamers, reverse transcription was performed on about 0.45 to 1 ug of RNA. TCRdb passed the immunoSEQ multiplex PCR reads through MiXCR, listing each CDR3 protein once. The data hold around 200,000 distinct CDR3 sequences, with more than 85% observed a single time. Sample: CD4+ T cells from PBMCs. The receptors here all came from a human donor with multiple sclerosis.

The rearrangement joins TRBV30 to TRBJ2-1; 13 positions agree with TRBD2. The CDR3 length is 15 residues. Germline V gene lookup returns CDR1 GTSNPN and CDR2 SVGIG (reference sequence). With V trimmed by 4 bases and J by 5 bases, 5 bases remained unmatched. In nucleotides, the CDR3 is TGTGCCTGGACCTTGGGACTAGCGGGGAACAATGAGCAGTTCTTC. It translates to CAWTLGLAGNNEQFF.

The V gene is TRBV6-5, the J gene TRBJ2-3, with 7 bases matching TRBD1. After removal of 4 bases from V and 3 bases from J, the junction contained 10 bases not matched to a gene. The CDR3 totals 16 residues. Germline CDR1 reads MNHEY; CDR2 reads SVGAGI. The CDR3 nucleotides read TGTGCCAGCAGTTTCCTAAGACAGGGACGTACAGATACGCAGTATTTT. Translating gives CASSFLRQGRTDTQYF.

The rearrangement joins TRBV20-1 to TRBJ2-1; perhaps D is TRBD1 or TRBD2 (5 bases each). The CDR3 covers 14 residues. The V and J ends lost 6 bases and 10 bases respectively, with 22 bases between them. Germline V CDR1 and CDR2: DFQATT, SNEGSKA (reference sequence). DNA for the CDR3: TGCAGTGCGTGGGCGGGCCGCACAGCAGGGGAGCAGTTCTTC. Its protein is CSAWAGRTAGEQFF.

V gene TRBV14 combines with J gene TRBJ2-7; maybe TRBD2 (5 bases). This CDR3 is 13 amino acids long. V gave up 1 base and J gave up 7 bases, with 11 bases separating them. Germline values: CDR1 SGHDN, CDR2 FVKESK. The CDR3 spells CASSQGLRREQYF. The CDR3 DNA reads TGTGCCAGCAGCCAAGGCCTTCGGAGGGAGCAGTACTTC.

This chain connects TRBV29-1 to TRBJ1-2; D call uncertain. In germline, CDR1 is SQVTM, CDR2 ANQGSEA. V was shortened by 2 bases and J by 0 bases, with 7 bases between the two germline ends. This CDR3 spans 13 amino acids. The CDR3 reads CSVERGANYGYTF. The CDR3 DNA reads TGCAGCGTTGAACGTGGGGCTAACTATGGCTACACCTTC.

V gene TRBV18 combines with J gene TRBJ1-1; D is perhaps TRBD1 (5 bases). Germline V gene lookup returns CDR1 KGHSH and CDR2 LQKENI. The CDR3 sequence is 15 residues long. Between the trimmed V and J ends, which lost 0 bases and 0 bases, there was a span of 8 bases. The CDR3 bases are TGTGCCAGCTCACCACCCGACAGATTGAACACTGAAGCTTTCTTT. It is translated as CASSPPDRLNTEAFF.

This sequence joins TRBV6-5 and TRBJ2-3; tentatively, D is TRBD2 (5 bases). The CDR3 runs to 13 residues. Trimming removed 2 bases from V and 6 bases from J, with 9 bases in between. Germline V gives CDR1 MNHEY, CDR2 SVGAGI. The CDR3 coding sequence is TGTGCCAGCAGTTACGGCGGGTACGATACGCAGTATTTT. This gives the protein CASSYGGYDTQYF.